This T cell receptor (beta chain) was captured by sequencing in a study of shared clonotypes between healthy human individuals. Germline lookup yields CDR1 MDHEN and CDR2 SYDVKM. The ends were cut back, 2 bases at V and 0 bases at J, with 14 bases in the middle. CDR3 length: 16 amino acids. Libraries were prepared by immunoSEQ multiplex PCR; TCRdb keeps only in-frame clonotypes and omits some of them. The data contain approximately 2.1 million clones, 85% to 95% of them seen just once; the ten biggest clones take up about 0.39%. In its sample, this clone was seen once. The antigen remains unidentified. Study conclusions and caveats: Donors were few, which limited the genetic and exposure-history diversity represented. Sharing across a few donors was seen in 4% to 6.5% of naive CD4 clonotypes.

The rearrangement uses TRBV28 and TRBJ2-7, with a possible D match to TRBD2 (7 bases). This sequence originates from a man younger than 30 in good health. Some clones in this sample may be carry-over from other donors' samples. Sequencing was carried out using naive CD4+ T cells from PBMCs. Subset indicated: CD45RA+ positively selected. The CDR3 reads CASSLVAGALSYEQYF. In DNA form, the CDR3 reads TGTGCCAGCAGTTTAGTGGCGGGGGCCCTCTCCTACGAGCAGTACTTC. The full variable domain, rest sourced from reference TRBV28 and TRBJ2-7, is DVKVTQSSRYLVKRTGEKVFLECVQDMDHENMFWYRQDPGLGLRLIYFSYDVKMKEKGDIPEGYSVSREKKERFSLILESASTNQTSMYLCASSLVAGALSYEQYFGPGTRLTVT.